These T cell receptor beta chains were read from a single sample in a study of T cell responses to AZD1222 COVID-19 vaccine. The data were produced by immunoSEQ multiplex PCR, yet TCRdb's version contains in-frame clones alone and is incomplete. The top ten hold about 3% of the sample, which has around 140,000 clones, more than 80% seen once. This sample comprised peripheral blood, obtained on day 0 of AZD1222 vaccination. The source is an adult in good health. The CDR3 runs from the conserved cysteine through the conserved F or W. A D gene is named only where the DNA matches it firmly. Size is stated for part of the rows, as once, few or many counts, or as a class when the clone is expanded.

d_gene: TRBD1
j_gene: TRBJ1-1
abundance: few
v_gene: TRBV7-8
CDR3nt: TGTGCCAGCAGCGGGACAGTTTCAGGCACTGAAGCTTTCTTT
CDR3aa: CASSGTVSGTEAFF

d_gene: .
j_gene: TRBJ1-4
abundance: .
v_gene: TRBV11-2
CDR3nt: TGTGCCAGCAGCTTAGATACCGCAACTAATGAAAAACTGTTTTTT
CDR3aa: CASSLDTATNEKLFF

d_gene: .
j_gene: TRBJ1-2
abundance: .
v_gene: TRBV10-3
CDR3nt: TGTGCCATCAGTGAGCCCCGACCACGCTTGGGCCAGGTCCACTATGGCTACACCTTC
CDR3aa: CAISEPRPRLGQVHYGYTF

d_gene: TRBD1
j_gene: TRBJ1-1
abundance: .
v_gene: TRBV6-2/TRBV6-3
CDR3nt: TGTGCCAGCAGCCGAAGTCCCGGGACAGGGGACGAAGCTTTCTTT
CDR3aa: CASSRSPGTGDEAFF

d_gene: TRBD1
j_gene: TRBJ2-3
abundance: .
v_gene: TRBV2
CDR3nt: TGTGCCTTATACCGGGACAGGGGTGGAGATACGCAGTATTTT
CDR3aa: CALYRDRGGDTQYF

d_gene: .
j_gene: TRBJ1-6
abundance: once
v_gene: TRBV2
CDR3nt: TGTGCCAGCGGGGGGGGCTCCTATAATTCACCCCTCCACTTT
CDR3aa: CASGGGSYNSPLHF

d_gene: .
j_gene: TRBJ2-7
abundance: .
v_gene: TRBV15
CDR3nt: TGTGCCACCAGCTCAACGACCGTTTCCCAATTCTACGAGCAGTACTTC
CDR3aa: CATSSTTVSQFYEQYF

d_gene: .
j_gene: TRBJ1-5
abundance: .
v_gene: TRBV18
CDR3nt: TGTGCCAGCTCACCACGTAATAGGCAGCCCCAGCATTTT
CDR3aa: CASSPRNRQPQHF

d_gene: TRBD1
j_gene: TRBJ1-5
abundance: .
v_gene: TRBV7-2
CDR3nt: TGTGCCAGCAGCCTAGGGACAGGCCGGAGGCAGCCCCAGCATTTT
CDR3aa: CASSLGTGRRQPQHF

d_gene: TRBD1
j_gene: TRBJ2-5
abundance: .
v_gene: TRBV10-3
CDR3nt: TGTGCCATCAGATCGGACAGGGCGGGGGAGACCCAGTACTTC
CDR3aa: CAIRSDRAGETQYF

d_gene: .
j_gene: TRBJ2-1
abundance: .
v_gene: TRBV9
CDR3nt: TGTGCCAGCAGCGTAAGGAGACAGCCGGGTCAGGGCCGAGTAAGCTCCTACAATGAGCAGTTCTTC
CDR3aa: CASSVRRQPGQGRVSSYNEQFF

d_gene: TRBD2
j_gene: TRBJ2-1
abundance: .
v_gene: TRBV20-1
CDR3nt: TGCAGTGCTAGTCGGGGGGACAATGAGCAGTTCTTC
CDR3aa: CSASRGDNEQFF

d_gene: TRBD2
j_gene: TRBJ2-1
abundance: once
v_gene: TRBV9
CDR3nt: TGTGCCAGCAGCTACACCGGGACTAGCACCGGGAATGAGCAGTTCTTC
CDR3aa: CASSYTGTSTGNEQFF

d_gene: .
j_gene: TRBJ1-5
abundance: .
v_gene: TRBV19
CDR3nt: TGTGCCAGTAGTATCTTAGGGTTTAGCAATCAGCCCCAGCATTTT
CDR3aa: CASSILGFSNQPQHF

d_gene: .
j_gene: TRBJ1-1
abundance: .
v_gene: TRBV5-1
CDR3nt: TGCGCCAGCAGCTTGGGGCAGGGACTCGAAGCTTTCTTT
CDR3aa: CASSLGQGLEAFF

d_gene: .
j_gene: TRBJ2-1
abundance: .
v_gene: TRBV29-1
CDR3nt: TGCAGCGTTGCTTGGGACATTGAGCAGTTCTTC
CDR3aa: CSVAWDIEQFF

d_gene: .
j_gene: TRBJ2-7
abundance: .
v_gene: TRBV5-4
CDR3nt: TGTGCCAGCAGCACCTCAGGAAGTTCGACCTACGAGCAGTACTTC
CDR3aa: CASSTSGSSTYEQYF

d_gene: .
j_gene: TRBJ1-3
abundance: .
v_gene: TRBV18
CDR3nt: TGTGCCAGCTCACCACTGGACAGTTACTCTGGAAACACCATATATTTT
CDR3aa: CASSPLDSYSGNTIYF

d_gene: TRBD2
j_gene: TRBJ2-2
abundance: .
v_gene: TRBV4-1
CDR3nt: TGCGCCAGCAGCCAGTCCGGGTTAGCGGGGGGAACCGGGGAGCTGTTTTTT
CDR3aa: CASSQSGLAGGTGELFF

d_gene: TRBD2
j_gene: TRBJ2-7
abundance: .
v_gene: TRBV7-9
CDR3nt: TGTGCCAGCACCCCGCGGGAGAGCTCCTACGAGCAGTACTTC
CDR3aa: CASTPRESSYEQYF

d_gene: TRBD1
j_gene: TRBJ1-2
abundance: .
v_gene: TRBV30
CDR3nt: TGTGCCTGGAGTGACAGGGGGCGAGGGGGCTACACCTTC
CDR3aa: CAWSDRGRGGYTF

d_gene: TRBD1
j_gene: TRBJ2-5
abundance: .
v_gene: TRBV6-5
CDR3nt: TGTGCCAGCAGTCCCCGACAGGGAAGAAGGACCCAGTACTTC
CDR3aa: CASSPRQGRRTQYF

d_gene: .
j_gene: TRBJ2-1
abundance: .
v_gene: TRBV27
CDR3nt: TGTGCCAGCAGTTTAGGCCGAACTGATGAGCAGTTCTTC
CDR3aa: CASSLGRTDEQFF

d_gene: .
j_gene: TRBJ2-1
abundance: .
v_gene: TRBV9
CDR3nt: TGTGCCAGCAGCCTCAGCGGAGGTGGCGGAAGTGAGCAGTTCTTC
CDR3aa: CASSLSGGGGSEQFF

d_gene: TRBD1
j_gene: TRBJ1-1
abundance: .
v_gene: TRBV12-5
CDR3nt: TGTGCTAGTGGGGAGGGGCAGGGGGGAACTGAAGCTTTCTTT
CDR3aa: CASGEGQGGTEAFF

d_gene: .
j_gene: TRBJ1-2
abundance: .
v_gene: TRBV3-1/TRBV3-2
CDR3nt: TGTGCCAGCAGCCAGACAACTAACTATGGCTACACCTTC
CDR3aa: CASSQTTNYGYTF

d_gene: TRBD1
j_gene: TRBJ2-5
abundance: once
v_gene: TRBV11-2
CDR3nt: TGTGCCAGCAGCTTAGGCAGGACAGGGCCAGAGACCCAGTACTTC
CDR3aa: CASSLGRTGPETQYF

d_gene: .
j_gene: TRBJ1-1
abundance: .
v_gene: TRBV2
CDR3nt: TGTGCGCTGGGGACTTCGGTCGTCCTCCCGAACACTGAAGCTTTCTTT
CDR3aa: CALGTSVVLPNTEAFF

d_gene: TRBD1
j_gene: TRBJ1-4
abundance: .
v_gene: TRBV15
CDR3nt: TGTGCCACCAGCAGAGAGGCAGGGGGCCGTGAAAAACTGTTTTTT
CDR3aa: CATSREAGGREKLFF

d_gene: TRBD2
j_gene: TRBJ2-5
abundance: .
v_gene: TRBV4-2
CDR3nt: TGTGCCAGCAGCCAAGATGGTCTAGCGGCGGAGACCCAGTACTTC
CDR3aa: CASSQDGLAAETQYF

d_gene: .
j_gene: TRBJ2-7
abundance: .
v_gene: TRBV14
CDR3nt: TGTGCCAGCAGCCGCCGGGACACTTTAAGCTACGAGCAGTACTTC
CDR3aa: CASSRRDTLSYEQYF

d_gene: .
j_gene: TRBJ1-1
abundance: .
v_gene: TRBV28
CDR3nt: TGTGCCAGCAGTCCCGTTTACACTGAAGCTTTCTTT
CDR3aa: CASSPVYTEAFF

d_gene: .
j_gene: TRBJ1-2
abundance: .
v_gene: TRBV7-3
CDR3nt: TGTGCCAGCAGCTTTGACCGTGGCTTCTATGGCTACACCTTC
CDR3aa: CASSFDRGFYGYTF

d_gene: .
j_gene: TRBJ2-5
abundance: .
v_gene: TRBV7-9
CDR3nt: TGTGCCAGCAGCCAGGCACTAGATAGGGTGACCCAGTACTTC
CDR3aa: CASSQALDRVTQYF

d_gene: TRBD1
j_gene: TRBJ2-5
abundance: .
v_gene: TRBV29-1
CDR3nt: TGCAGCGTGGGACAGGGGGCGGGAAAGACCCAGTACTTC
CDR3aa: CSVGQGAGKTQYF

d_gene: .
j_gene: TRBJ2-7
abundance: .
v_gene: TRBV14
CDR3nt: TGTGCCAGCAGCCAAGATTTGTCAGGACCCTACGAGCAGTACTTC
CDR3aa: CASSQDLSGPYEQYF

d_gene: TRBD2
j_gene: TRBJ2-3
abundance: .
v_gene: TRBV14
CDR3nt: TGTGCCAGCAGCCAAGGGCAAACTAGCGGGGCAGATACGCAGTATTTT
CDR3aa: CASSQGQTSGADTQYF

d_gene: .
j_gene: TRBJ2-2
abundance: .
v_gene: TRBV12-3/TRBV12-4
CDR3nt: TGTGCCAGCACGCCCGGGACAGGGGAGCTGTTTTTT
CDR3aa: CASTPGTGELFF

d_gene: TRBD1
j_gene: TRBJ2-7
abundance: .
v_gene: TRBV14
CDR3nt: TGTGCCAGCAGCCAAGACTTATCCGGGACAGGGCCTAGGGAGCAGTACTTC
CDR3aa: CASSQDLSGTGPREQYF

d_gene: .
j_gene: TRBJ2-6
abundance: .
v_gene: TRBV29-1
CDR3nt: TGCAGCGTTATTGTCCTAGCCTCTGGGGCCAACGTCCTGACTTTC
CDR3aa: CSVIVLASGANVLTF

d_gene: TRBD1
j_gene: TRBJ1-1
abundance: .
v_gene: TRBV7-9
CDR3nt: TGTGCCAGCAGGGAACCGGGACAGGGAGGATTCAGCACTGAAGCTTTCTTT
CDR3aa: CASREPGQGGFSTEAFF

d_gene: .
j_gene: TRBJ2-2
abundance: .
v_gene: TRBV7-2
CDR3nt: TGTGCCAGCAGCTTTGGACTCAATACCGGGGAGCTGTTTTTT
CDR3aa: CASSFGLNTGELFF

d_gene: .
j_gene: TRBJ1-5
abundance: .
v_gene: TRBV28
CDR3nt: TGTGCCAGCAGAGGAAGGCGGTATCAGCCCCAGCATTTT
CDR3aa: CASRGRRYQPQHF

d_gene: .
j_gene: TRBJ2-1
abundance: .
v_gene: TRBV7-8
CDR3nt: TGTGCCAGCAGCTTAGCCAGAACTATCCGGAACAATGAGCAGTTCTTC
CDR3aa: CASSLARTIRNNEQFF

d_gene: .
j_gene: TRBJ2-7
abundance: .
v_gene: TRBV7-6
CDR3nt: TGTGCCAGCAGCTTAGTTGGAGCGTCCGAGCAGTACTTC
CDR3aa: CASSLVGASEQYF

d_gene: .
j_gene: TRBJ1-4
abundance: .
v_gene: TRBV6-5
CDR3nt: TGTGCCAGCAGTTACTCAACAGGGCGTAATGAAAAACTGTTTTTT
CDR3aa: CASSYSTGRNEKLFF

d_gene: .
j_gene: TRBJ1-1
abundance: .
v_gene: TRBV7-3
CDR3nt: TGTGCCAGCAGCTCCGATCCGGGGGGGACTGAAGCTTTCTTT
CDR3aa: CASSSDPGGTEAFF

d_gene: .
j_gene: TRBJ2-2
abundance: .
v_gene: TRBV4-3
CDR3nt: TGCGCCAGCAGCCAAGATGGTCCGGGGGTGATTTCCGGGGAGCTGTTTTTT
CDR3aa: CASSQDGPGVISGELFF

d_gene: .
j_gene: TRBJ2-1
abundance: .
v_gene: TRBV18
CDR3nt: TGTGCCAGCTCACCACTAGGAGGAAACTCCTACAATGAGCAGTTCTTC
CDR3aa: CASSPLGGNSYNEQFF

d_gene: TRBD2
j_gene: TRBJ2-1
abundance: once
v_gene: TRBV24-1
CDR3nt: TGTGCCACCATCACCGCGGGAGACTCCTACAATGAGCAGTTCTTC
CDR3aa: CATITAGDSYNEQFF

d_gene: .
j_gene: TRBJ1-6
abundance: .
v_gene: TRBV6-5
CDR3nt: TGTGCCAGCAGAATCGCCGGGGTTGGGTCACCCCTCCACTTT
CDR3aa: CASRIAGVGSPLHF

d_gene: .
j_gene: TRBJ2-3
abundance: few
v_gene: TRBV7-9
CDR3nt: TGTGCCAGCAGCCCACTCCCAGATACGCAGTATTTT
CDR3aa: CASSPLPDTQYF

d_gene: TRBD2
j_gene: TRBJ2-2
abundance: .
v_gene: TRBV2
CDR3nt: TGTGCCAGCAAGAGACGGGAGGGTAACACCGGGGAGCTGTTTTTT
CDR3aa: CASKRREGNTGELFF

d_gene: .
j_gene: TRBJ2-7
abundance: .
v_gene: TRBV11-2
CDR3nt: TGTGCCAGCAGCTTACGGGGTGGGGACGAGCAGTACTTC
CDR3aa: CASSLRGGDEQYF

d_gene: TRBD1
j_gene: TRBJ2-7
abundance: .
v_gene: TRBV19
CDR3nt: TGTGCCAGTAGTATCGGACAGGGGGAGGTCTACGAGCAGTACTTC
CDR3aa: CASSIGQGEVYEQYF

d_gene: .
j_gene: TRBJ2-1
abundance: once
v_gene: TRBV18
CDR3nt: TGTGCCAGCTCACCACTACAGAACAATGAGCAGTTCTTC
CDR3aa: CASSPLQNNEQFF

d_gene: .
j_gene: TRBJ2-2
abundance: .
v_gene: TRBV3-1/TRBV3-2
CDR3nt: TGTGCCAGCAGACCCGGGACCGTTAACACCGGGGAGCTGTTTTTT
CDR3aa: CASRPGTVNTGELFF

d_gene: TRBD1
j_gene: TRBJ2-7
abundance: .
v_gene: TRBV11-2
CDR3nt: TGTGCCAGCAGCTTTGAGACAGGGCTCTACGAGCAGTACTTC
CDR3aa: CASSFETGLYEQYF

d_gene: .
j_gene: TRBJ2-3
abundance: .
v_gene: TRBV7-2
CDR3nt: TGTGCCAGCAGCCCCCGGCTAGTCACAGATACGCAGTATTTT
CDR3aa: CASSPRLVTDTQYF